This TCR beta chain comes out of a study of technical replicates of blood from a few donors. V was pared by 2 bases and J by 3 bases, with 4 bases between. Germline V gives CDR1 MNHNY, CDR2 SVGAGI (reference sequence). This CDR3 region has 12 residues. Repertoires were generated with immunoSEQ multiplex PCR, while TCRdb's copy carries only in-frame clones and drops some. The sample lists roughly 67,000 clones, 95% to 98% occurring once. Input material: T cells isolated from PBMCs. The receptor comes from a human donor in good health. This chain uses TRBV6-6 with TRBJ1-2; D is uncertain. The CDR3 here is CASSYTDYGYTF. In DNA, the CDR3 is TGTGCCAGCAGTTACACGGACTATGGCTACACCTTC.